This TCR beta chain derives from a study of T cells in Graves' hyperthyroidism and ophthalmopathy. Overall study findings and caveats: Progression to ophthalmopathy was predicted a median of roughly seven months early. A 13 V-J signature model discriminated ophthalmopathy versus stable hyperthyroidism.

This clonotype appeared a few times. Antigen specificity is unknown. Isolation of PBMCs was performed on around 9.3 ml fresh peripheral blood. Per germline, CDR1 SGHTS and CDR2 YDEGEE. V was pared by 7 bases and J by 0 bases, with 4 bases between. The CDR3 has 11 amino acids. From RNA transcripts, TCR beta CDR3 regions were amplified. When the TCR CDR3 underwent first-round RT-PCR, the HTBI primer set was used. TCRdb itself ran the multiplex PCR reads through MiXCR, one entry per CDR3 protein. The table has nearly 600,000 distinct CDR3 sequences, 14% seen once. V gene TRBV5-8 combines with J gene TRBJ1-2; no firm D call. This sequence was found in a woman aged 18-35 years with Graves' ophthalmopathy. Sequencing used blood. CDR3 residues: CASQANYGYTF. CDR3 sequence (DNA): TGTGCCAGCCAGGCTAACTATGGCTACACCTTC. The variable domain in full, completed from reference TRBV5-8 and TRBJ1-2, reads EAGVTQSPTHLIKTRGQQATLRCSPISGHTSVYWYQQALGLGLQFLLWYDEGEERNRGNFPPRFSGRQFPNYSSELNVNALELEDSALYLCASQANYGYTFGSGTRLTVV.